This TCR beta chain originates from a study of cytomegalovirus exposure and HLA in healthy donors. In the case of this clone: Its cognate antigen is unknown.

Germline values: CDR1 SGHNT, CDR2 YYREEE (reference sequence). V was shortened by 2 bases and J by 2 bases, with 6 bases between the two germline ends. This CDR3 spans 13 amino acids. Notes on the study in general: Later analysis found that TCR beta chains associated with HLA were more clonally expanded than other, equally common chains.

The PCR made use of 60 Vbeta and 13 Jbeta primers. Here immunoSEQ multiplex PCR was the method, and the copy in TCRdb shows in-frame clones only, minus some. The sample has more than 90,000 clones; 78% are singletons. The specimen sequenced was PBMCs. The sequence came from a woman between 40 and 50 years old in good health and CMV-seronegative. The rearrangement joins TRBV5-4 to TRBJ2-3; D gene ambiguous. DNA of the CDR3: TGTGCCAGCAGCTTTTTAAACACAGATACGCAGTATTTT. Its protein product is CASSFLNTDTQYF.